Only one count was recorded for the clone carrying this TCR beta chain. The antigen is unknown. The CDR3 totals 17 residues. Trimming took 5 bases from V and 4 from J; bases not matched to a gene: 13. Germline V gives CDR1 MNHEY, CDR2 SMNVEV (reference sequence). The sample is drawn from a study of cytomegalovirus exposure and HLA in healthy donors. 13 Jbeta primers and 60 Vbeta primers were used for the PCR. Measured with immunoSEQ multiplex PCR; TCRdb has only the in-frame clones, and not every one. The data show 200,000 to 250,000 clones, 75% to 80% seen once. Findings and limits, study-wide: An analysis was carried out at a later point. It showed that HLA-associated TCR beta chains were more clonally expanded than equally common non-associated chains.

The rearrangement uses TRBV27 and TRBJ2-5, with 10 nucleotides matching TRBD2. The sample was PBMCs. This TCR was sampled from a man aged 18 to 30 in good health and CMV-seronegative. CDR3 residues: CASSHDITSGVLETQYF. The CDR3 DNA reads TGTGCCAGCAGTCACGACATAACTAGCGGGGTTTTAGAGACCCAGTACTTC.